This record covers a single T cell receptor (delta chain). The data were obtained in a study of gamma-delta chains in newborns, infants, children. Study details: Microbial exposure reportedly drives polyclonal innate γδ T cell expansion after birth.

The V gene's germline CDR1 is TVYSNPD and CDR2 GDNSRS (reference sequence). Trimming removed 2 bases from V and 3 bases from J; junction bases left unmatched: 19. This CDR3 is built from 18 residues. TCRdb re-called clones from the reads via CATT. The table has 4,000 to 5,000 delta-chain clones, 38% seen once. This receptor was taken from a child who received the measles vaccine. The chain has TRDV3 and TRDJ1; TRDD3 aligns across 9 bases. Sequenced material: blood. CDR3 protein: CAFWDSLLWGIWADKLIF. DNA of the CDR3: TGTGCCTTTTGGGATTCCCTACTCTGGGGGATTTGGGCCGATAAACTCATCTTT.